The sequence of this T cell receptor beta chain was determined in a study of blood T cell repertoires in COVID-19. Across the whole study: Samples came from the United States, Italy and Spain, spanning acute and convalescent COVID-19.

CDR1 LGHNA and CDR2 YSLEER come from the germline V gene. Losses at the gene ends were 0 bases for V and 6 bases for J; bases not matched to a gene: 2. The CDR3 runs to 14 residues. Using immunoSEQ multiplex PCR, the repertoire was profiled, and TCRdb retains in-frame clones only, with some absent. The top ten hold roughly 4.7% of the sample, which has roughly 240,000 clones, 75% to 85% seen once. Sample: peripheral blood. This rearrangement joins TRBV4-3 to TRBJ2-1; 7 nucleotides line up with TRBD1. The source of this sequence is a woman in her sixties or seventies with acute or convalescent COVID-19. The CDR3 sequence: CASSQEEGANEQFF. The CDR3 coding sequence is TGCGCCAGCAGCCAAGAAGAGGGGGCCAATGAGCAGTTCTTC.